Following are 18 T cell receptor beta chains from one sample sequenced in a study of T cell repertoires in cytomegalovirus infection. One entry per CDR3 protein results from TCRdb running MiXCR on the reads. The sample carries about 100,000 distinct CDR3 sequences, roughly 41% recorded once. Antigen specificity for these receptors is unknown. The sequenced sample was CD8+ T cells from cultured PBMCs, obtained from culture after CMV antigen stimulation. These receptors were taken from a human donor in good health (CMV status not recorded). Some clones in this sample may be carry-over from other donors' samples.

Ten or more counts support this clonotype. This rearrangement joins TRBV12-3 or TRBV12-4 to TRBJ2-7; tentative D call: TRBD2 (5 bases). V was cut by 5 bases and J by 4 bases, with 15 bases left in between. The CDR3 is 14 residues long. The CDR3 DNA reads TGTGCCAGCAGTCCTCGGACTCGTCTTTACGAGCAGTACTTC. This encodes CASSPRTRLYEQYF.

The chain couples TRBV12-3 or TRBV12-4 to TRBJ2-3, with 8 bases fitting TRBD2. The V segment lost 4 bases and the J segment 6 bases; nucleotides outside the gene matches: 9. The CDR3 contains 15 residues. DNA for the CDR3: TGTGCCAGCAGTTACACTAGCGGCACCGGGGATACGCAGTATTTT. Protein product: CASSYTSGTGDTQYF.

The chain uses TRBV24-1 and TRBJ2-1, with TRBD1 as a possible D gene (5 bases). CDR3 length equals 13 residues. Germline CDR1 is KGHDR and CDR2 is SFDVKD. Deletions cut 7 bases from V and 0 bases from J, with 6 bases between. CDR3 protein: CATRDNSYNEQFF. CDR3 DNA sequence: TGTGCCACCAGGGACAACTCCTACAATGAGCAGTTCTTC.

This clonotype has a handful of counts. The chain joins TRBV7-6 to TRBJ2-1, with 8 bases identical to TRBD2. V shed 3 bases and J 7 bases; nucleotides not matched to a gene: 8. Germline V gives CDR1 SGHVS, CDR2 FNYEAQ. The CDR3 is 15 residues long. The CDR3 spells CASSFAGGGLNEQFF. In nucleotides, the CDR3 is TGTGCCAGCAGCTTCGCCGGGGGGGGCTTGAATGAGCAGTTCTTC.

This rearrangement joins TRBV10-3 to TRBJ2-1; D not certain. The germline gives CDR1 ENHRY, CDR2 SYGVKD. Trimming removed 6 bases at V and 5 bases at J, with 5 bases between. The CDR3 consists of 11 residues. The CDR3 nucleotides are TGTGCCATCAGCAGAAACAATGAGCAGTTCTTC. Residues: CAISRNNEQFF.

The chain recombines TRBV27 with TRBJ1-6; 8 bases fit TRBD1. The germline V gene has CDR1 MNHEY and CDR2 SMNVEV (reference sequence). Trimming at V came to 3 bases and at J to 0 bases, leaving 1 base not matched to a gene. This CDR3 is built from 16 residues. As DNA, the CDR3 is TGTGCCAGCAGTTTCGGGACAGGCTCCTATAATTCACCCCTCCACTTT. It encodes CASSFGTGSYNSPLHF.

The chain links TRBV12-3 or TRBV12-4 to TRBJ2-3, with 9 bases fitting TRBD2. The ends lost 5 bases at V and 1 base at J; junction bases unmatched: 7. The CDR3 is made up of 16 amino acids. The CDR3 is CASSAAGGPRTDTQYF. CDR3 in DNA: TGTGCCAGCAGTGCCGCGGGGGGGCCACGCACAGATACGCAGTATTTT.

This clonotype was recorded many times. V usage is TRBV28 and J usage is TRBJ1-1; 9 bases align to TRBD1. CDR3 length: 14 amino acids. J was trimmed by 0 bases and V by 8 bases; bases with no gene match: 4. Germline V gene lookup returns CDR1 MDHEN and CDR2 SYDVKM. Here the CDR3 DNA reads TGTGCCAGCCACAGGGGGCTCTTGAACACTGAAGCTTTCTTT. It yields the protein CASHRGLLNTEAFF.

This clonotype was seen just once. As DNA, the CDR3 is TGTGCCAGCAGCGTCGAGGGGCTAGCGGTGGATACGCAGTATTTT. This sequence encodes CASSVEGLAVDTQYF. The chain recombines TRBV9 with TRBJ2-3; TRBD2 agrees at 7 bases. This CDR3 comprises 15 residues. CDR1 SGDLS and CDR2 YYNGEE come from the germline V gene. The V and J ends lost 2 bases and 6 bases, in that order; junction bases with no gene match: 9.

This clonotype was counted a few times. This sequence joins TRBV9 and TRBJ1-4; D is unresolved. V lost 0 bases and J lost 0, with 9 bases in between. CDR1 and CDR2 from the germline V gene are SGDLS and YYNGEE. The length of the CDR3 is 16 residues. CDR3: CASSVGTKATNEKLFF. The CDR3 bases are TGTGCCAGCAGCGTAGGGACTAAAGCAACTAATGAAAAACTGTTTTTT.

The sample holds a few counts of this clonotype. This chain joins TRBV7-2 and TRBJ1-3, with 9 bases identical to TRBD1. Germline V gene sequence: CDR1 SGHTA, CDR2 FQGNSA. This CDR3 has 16 residues. V shed 4 bases and J 2 bases; nucleotides not matched to a gene: 6. Here the CDR3 reads CASSSGDRVPGNTIYF. Here the CDR3 DNA reads TGTGCCAGCAGCTCCGGGGACAGGGTTCCTGGAAACACCATATATTTT.

This clonotype occurred a few times. The rearrangement links TRBV7-6 to TRBJ2-3; 14 nucleotides match TRBD2. V lost 3 bases to trimming and J lost 0 bases; unmatched junction nucleotides: 5. Germline V gene data show CDR1 as SGHVS and CDR2 as FNYEAQ. The CDR3 is 18 residues long. CDR3 amino acids: CASSLTSGGARSTDTQYF. CDR3 DNA sequence: TGTGCCAGCAGCTTGACTAGCGGGGGGGCCCGTAGCACAGATACGCAGTATTTT.

In DNA, the CDR3 is TGTGCCAGCAGCCCGGGACAGGGGGCCTTTGGCTACACCTTC. Translation: CASSPGQGAFGYTF. The gene calls are TRBV7-9 and TRBJ1-2, with 12 bases aligning to TRBD1. Germline V CDR1 and CDR2: SEHNR, FQNEAQ (reference sequence). The CDR3 sequence is 14 residues long. After removal of 5 bases from V and 7 bases from J, the junction contained 5 bases not matched to a gene.

On this clonotype: Being one base from a much bigger clone, this may be a read error. The chain carries TRBV27 and TRBJ2-1; 10 bases map to TRBD2. There are 15 residues in the CDR3. Germline lookup yields CDR1 MNHEY and CDR2 SMNVEV (reference sequence). The CDR3 sequence is CASSLTSGAYNEHFF. The CDR3 bases are TGTGCCAGCAGCCTTACTAGCGGGGCCTACAATGAGCATTTCTTC.

This clonotype has only a few counts. The chain has TRBV19 and TRBJ1-1, with D tentatively TRBD1 (5 bases). Trimming pared 1 base from V and 5 bases from J, leaving 14 bases between. Per the germline V gene, CDR1 is LNHDA and CDR2 is SQIVND (reference sequence). The CDR3 length is 15 residues. Here the CDR3 DNA reads TGTGCCAGTAGTATAGTTGCAGGGTCGGGTACTGAAGCTTTCTTT. Encoded protein: CASSIVAGSGTEAFF.

The chain employs TRBV7-6 and TRBJ2-7; TRBD1 matches at 7 bases. The CDR3 has 16 residues. V lost 5 bases to trimming and J lost 0 bases; unmatched junction nucleotides: 10. Germline lookup yields CDR1 SGHVS and CDR2 FNYEAQ. DNA of the CDR3: TGTGCCAGCAGCCCTCGGACAGGCGAAAGCTCCTACGAGCAGTACTTC. It translates to CASSPRTGESSYEQYF.

This clonotype occurred a few times. The chain links TRBV10-3 to TRBJ2-3; maybe TRBD1 (6 bases). The CDR3 has 16 residues. Trimming took 0 bases from V and 6 from J, leaving 16 bases between them. Germline V gene data show CDR1 as ENHRY and CDR2 as SYGVKD. The CDR3 spells CAISESGALGPDTQYF. CDR3 bases: TGTGCCATCAGTGAGTCGGGGGCGCTTGGACCCGATACGCAGTATTTT.

This rearrangement joins TRBV27 to TRBJ1-6; 11 nucleotides agree with TRBD1. Trimming cost V 3 bases and J 9 bases; bases outside gene matches: 1. This CDR3 is 14 amino acids long. Germline-derived CDR1 and CDR2 are MNHEY and SMNVEV (reference sequence). The CDR3 DNA reads TGTGCCAGCAGTTTGGGACAGGGGGTTTCACCCCTCCACTTT. It specifies CASSLGQGVSPLHF.